This is a list of T cell receptor beta chains from one sample in a study of T cell responses to AZD1222 COVID-19 vaccine. TCRdb keeps only in-frame clones here, not all; method: immunoSEQ multiplex PCR. The sample shows more than 50,000 clones, roughly 84% of them seen only once. The source was peripheral blood, collected on day 0 of AZD1222 vaccination. These receptors were collected from an adult in good health. CDR3s include the opening cysteine and the closing phenylalanine or tryptophan. Each record gives: V gene, D gene, CDR3 length, CDR3 protein. D genes are given only for firm matches.

v_call: TRBV21-1
d_call: NA
cdr3_length: 11
cdr3_aa: CASQQSYGYTF

v_call: TRBV5-5
d_call: NA
cdr3_length: 13
cdr3_aa: CASSYDTDSPLHF

v_call: TRBV6-6
d_call: NA
cdr3_length: 15
cdr3_aa: CASSLQGAGEETQYF

v_call: TRBV5-1
d_call: NA
cdr3_length: 14
cdr3_aa: CASSPGVDTGELFF

v_call: TRBV28
d_call: NA
cdr3_length: 13
cdr3_aa: CASRPQNTGELFF

v_call: TRBV7-2
d_call: NA
cdr3_length: 15
cdr3_aa: CASSLAGTTVEKLFF

v_call: TRBV19
d_call: NA
cdr3_length: 14
cdr3_aa: CASSPQGSTDTQYF

v_call: TRBV19
d_call: NA
cdr3_length: 18
cdr3_aa: CASSILFRVDGGNQPQHF

v_call: TRBV6-5
d_call: NA
cdr3_length: 13
cdr3_aa: CASRYRDNQPQHF

v_call: TRBV7-8
d_call: TRBD2
cdr3_length: 15
cdr3_aa: CASSPSGSYSYEQYF

v_call: TRBV20-1
d_call: TRBD1
cdr3_length: 11
cdr3_aa: CSALGQGEQYF

v_call: TRBV4-1
d_call: NA
cdr3_length: 15
cdr3_aa: CASSRVQAPGNTIYF

v_call: TRBV28
d_call: TRBD2
cdr3_length: 14
cdr3_aa: CASSRDYETYEQYF

v_call: TRBV15
d_call: TRBD2
cdr3_length: 15
cdr3_aa: CATSRGGTSASEQFF

v_call: TRBV14
d_call: NA
cdr3_length: 15
cdr3_aa: CASSPNGNWGNTIYF

v_call: TRBV3-1/TRBV3-2
d_call: NA
cdr3_length: 13
cdr3_aa: CASSQGGPTEAFF

v_call: TRBV7-9
d_call: NA
cdr3_length: 14
cdr3_aa: CASSFPQVDTEAFF

v_call: TRBV20-1
d_call: TRBD1
cdr3_length: 11
cdr3_aa: CSHPGQDGYTF

v_call: TRBV7-6
d_call: TRBD1
cdr3_length: 14
cdr3_aa: CASSFTGGRETQYF

v_call: TRBV6-2/TRBV6-3
d_call: TRBD1
cdr3_length: 15
cdr3_aa: CASSFGTGGDTEAFF